This T cell receptor (beta chain) was sequenced for a study of blood T cell repertoires in COVID-19. Across the whole study: Some COVID-19 samples were acute and others convalescent; all came from the United States, Italy and Spain. Sources were T cells, B-cell-depleted T cells, or PBMCs; the material itself was cDNA or gDNA.

The CDR3 runs 13 residues. Losses at the gene ends were 6 bases for V and 9 bases for J; bases not matched to a gene: 7. Some clones are missing from TCRdb's copy, which holds only in-frame ones; the method was immunoSEQ multiplex PCR. This sample yields a few hundred thousand clones, of which approximately 87% are seen a single time; roughly 2% belongs to the top ten. The chain joins TRBV12-3 or TRBV12-4 to TRBJ2-1, with 8 nucleotides matching TRBD1. The sequencing sample was made of peripheral blood. The source of this sequence is a woman between 50 and 59 years old with acute or convalescent COVID-19. This CDR3 reads CASREQGGVEQFF. The CDR3 DNA sequence: TGTGCCAGCAGGGAACAGGGGGGAGTTGAGCAGTTCTTC.